This passage covers 15 T cell receptor beta chains from one sample sequenced in a study of blood T cell repertoires in COVID-19. Data came from immunoSEQ multiplex PCR; TCRdb stores just in-frame clones and leaves some out. This table has a few hundred thousand clones, approximately 85% appearing once. The sequenced sample was peripheral blood. These receptors came from a human donor in a cohort sampled during active COVID-19.

The chain links TRBV7-6 to TRBJ1-5; D possibly corresponds to TRBD1 (5 bases). Per the germline V gene, CDR1 is SGHVS and CDR2 is FNYEAQ. This CDR3 is 15 amino acids long. Trimming removed 1 base at V and 3 bases at J, with 10 bases between. The CDR3 region is CASSLGSGPNQPQHF. The CDR3 region has the DNA TGTGCCAGCAGCTTAGGATCAGGGCCCAATCAGCCCCAGCATTTT.

The chain carries TRBV27 and TRBJ1-1, with no clear D. Germline loops: CDR1 MNHEY, CDR2 SMNVEV (reference sequence). This CDR3 is 12 amino acids long. Trimming removed 9 bases from V and 5 bases from J, with 13 bases in between. The CDR3 DNA reads TGTGCCAGTACGGGTTTTGGAACTGAAGCTTTCTTT. The encoded protein is CASTGFGTEAFF.

Ten or more counts support this clone. The gene calls are TRBV6-5 and TRBJ1-2; D not resolved. Deletions cut 7 bases from V and 1 base from J, with 13 bases between. The germline V gene encodes CDR1 MNHEY and CDR2 SVGAGI. There are 14 residues in the CDR3. This CDR3 reads CASTPENSNYGYTF. CDR3 DNA: TGTGCCAGCACACCCGAAAACAGTAACTATGGCTACACCTTC.

The chain links TRBV3-1 (or the pseudogene TRBV3-2) to TRBJ2-1; 13 bases are shared with TRBD2. Germline trimming cut 1 base from V and 9 bases from J; bases unmatched to any gene: 6. The V gene's germline CDR1 is LGHDT and CDR2 YNNKEL (reference sequence). This CDR3 has 16 residues. CDR3: CASSQARLAGGGEQFF. As DNA, the CDR3 is TGTGCCAGCAGCCAAGCTAGACTAGCGGGGGGTGGTGAGCAGTTCTTC.

A word on this clone: The likely explanation is a read error, given a far larger clone one base away. This sample includes further DNA sequences coding for the same CDR3. V and J are TRBV6-1 and TRBJ2-2; TRBD1 aligns across 7 bases. CDR1 and CDR2 from the germline V gene are MNHNS and SASEGT. The CDR3 runs to 14 residues. The ends lost 2 bases at V and 3 bases at J; junction bases unmatched: 0. The CDR3 reads CASSEQGDTGELFF. The CDR3 DNA sequence: TGTGCCAGCAGTGAACAGGGGGACACCGGGGAGCTGTTTTTT.

The chain links TRBV18 to TRBJ2-5; 9 bases align to TRBD2. V shed 2 bases and J 2 bases; nucleotides not matched to a gene: 6. Germline CDR1 KGHSH, CDR2 LQKENI. This CDR3 has 16 residues. CDR3 loop: CASSPASGDPQETQYF. The DNA for the CDR3 is TGTGCCAGCTCACCAGCTAGCGGGGACCCACAAGAGACCCAGTACTTC.

The genes are TRBV15 and TRBJ2-7; 8 nucleotides line up with TRBD1. The trim removed 4 bases at V and 7 bases at J, leaving 6 bases unmatched. The CDR3 totals 13 residues. Germline CDR1 reads LNHNV; CDR2 reads YYDKDF (reference sequence). CDR3 nucleotide sequence: TGTGCCACCAGCATCAGGGGGCTAGGGGAGCAGTACTTC. It specifies CATSIRGLGEQYF.

This rearrangement joins TRBV5-1 to TRBJ1-3; D not certain. CDR1 and CDR2 (germline): SGHRS, YFSETQ. CDR3 length: 15 amino acids. The V end was cut by 4 bases, the J end by 0 bases, with 11 bases between. CDR3 sequence (DNA): TGCGCCAGCAGCGCGGCTCTTTCCTCTGGAAACACCATATATTTT. This encodes CASSAALSSGNTIYF.

This chain links TRBV11-2 with TRBJ1-2, with TRBD1 matching 8 bases. This CDR3 comprises 13 residues. V shed 5 bases and J 8 bases; nucleotides not matched to a gene: 7. The germline gives CDR1 SGHAT, CDR2 FQNNGV. The CDR3 reads CASSLSTGEGYTF. The CDR3 region has the DNA TGTGCCAGCAGCCTCTCGACAGGGGAGGGCTACACCTTC. The full variable domain, completed using reference TRBV11-2 and TRBJ1-2, is EAGVAQSPRYKIIEKRQSVAFWCNPISGHATLYWYQQILGQGPKLLIQFQNNGVVDDSQLPKDRFSAERLKGVDSTLKIQPAKLEDSAVYLCASSLSTGEGYTFGSGTRLTVV.

The chain links TRBV6-1 to TRBJ1-6; 7 bases agree with TRBD1. The V segment lost 4 bases and the J segment 0 bases; nucleotides outside the gene matches: 6. Germline CDR1 and CDR2: MNHNS and SASEGT. The CDR3 sequence is 17 residues long. The CDR3 loop is CASSAGTVSSYNSPLHF. The CDR3 region has the DNA TGTGCCAGCAGTGCGGGGACAGTAAGCTCCTATAATTCACCCCTCCACTTT.

The chain has TRBV18 and TRBJ2-7; 7 positions match TRBD1. The ends lost 2 bases at V and 3 bases at J; junction bases unmatched: 1. CDR1 and CDR2 (germline): KGHSH, LQKENI. This CDR3 contains 13 residues. The CDR3 here is CASSPGTDYEQYF. CDR3 DNA: TGTGCCAGCTCACCAGGGACAGACTACGAGCAGTACTTC.

This clone was counted a single time. The chain combines TRBV18 with TRBJ2-2; no clear D gene. V gave up 3 bases and J gave up 1 base, with 12 bases separating them. Germline CDR1 is KGHSH and CDR2 is LQKENI. The CDR3 loop spans 16 amino acids. The CDR3 here is CASSPARVENTGELFF. The CDR3 DNA is TGTGCCAGCTCACCCGCTCGGGTCGAGAACACCGGGGAGCTGTTTTTT.

This chain joins TRBV5-1 and TRBJ2-3, with 11 positions matching TRBD2. Germline V gene lookup returns CDR1 SGHRS and CDR2 YFSETQ. Trimming removed 4 bases from V and 4 bases from J; junction bases left unmatched: 8. The CDR3 sequence is 16 residues long. For the CDR3, the DNA is TGCGCCAGCAGCCTACTAGCGGGGGAAGTCGCAGATACGCAGTATTTT. This gives the protein CASSLLAGEVADTQYF.

The genes are TRBV24-1 and TRBJ2-6; a weak D match, TRBD1 (6 bases). Per germline, CDR1 KGHDR and CDR2 SFDVKD. Trimming pared 3 bases from V and 0 bases from J, leaving 8 bases between. This CDR3 is 16 amino acids long. CDR3 in amino acids: CATSDGDTSGANVLTF. CDR3 DNA sequence: TGTGCCACCAGTGATGGGGACACCTCTGGGGCCAACGTCCTGACTTTC.

This chain links TRBV5-1 with TRBJ2-7, with D perhaps matching TRBD2 (6 bases). The length of the CDR3 is 11 residues. Germline CDR1 and CDR2: SGHRS and YFSETQ. V lost 4 bases and J lost 6, with 8 bases in between. This chain's CDR3 is CASSPGVEQYF. The DNA for the CDR3 is TGCGCCAGCAGCCCGGGGGTCGAGCAGTACTTC.